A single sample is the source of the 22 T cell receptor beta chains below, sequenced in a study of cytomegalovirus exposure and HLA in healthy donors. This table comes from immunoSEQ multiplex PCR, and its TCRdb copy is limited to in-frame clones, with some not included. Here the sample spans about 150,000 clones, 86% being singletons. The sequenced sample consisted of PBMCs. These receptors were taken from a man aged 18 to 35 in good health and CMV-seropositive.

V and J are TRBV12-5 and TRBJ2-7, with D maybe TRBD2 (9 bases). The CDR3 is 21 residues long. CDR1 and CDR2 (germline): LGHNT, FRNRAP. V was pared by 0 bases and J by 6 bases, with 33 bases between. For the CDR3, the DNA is TGTGCTAGTGGTTTGGTATGGGCTGGCCAGGGGGCGTTTAGCGGGAGTTGCGAGCAGTACTTC. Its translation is CASGLVWAGQGAFSGSCEQYF.

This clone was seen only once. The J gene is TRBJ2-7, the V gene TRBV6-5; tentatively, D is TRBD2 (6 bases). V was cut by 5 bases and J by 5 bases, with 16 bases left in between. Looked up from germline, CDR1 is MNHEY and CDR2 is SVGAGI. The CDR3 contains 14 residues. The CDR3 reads CASSRGTARDEQYF. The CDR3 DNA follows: TGTGCCAGCAGTCGGGGGACCGCCCGGGACGAGCAGTACTTC.

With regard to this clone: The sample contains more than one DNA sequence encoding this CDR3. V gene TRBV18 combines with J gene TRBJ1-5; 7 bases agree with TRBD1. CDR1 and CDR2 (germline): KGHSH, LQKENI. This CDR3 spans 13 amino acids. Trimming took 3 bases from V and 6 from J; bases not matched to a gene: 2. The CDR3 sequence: CASSPDRVQPQHF. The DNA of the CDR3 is TGTGCCAGCTCACCCGACAGGGTTCAGCCCCAGCATTTT.

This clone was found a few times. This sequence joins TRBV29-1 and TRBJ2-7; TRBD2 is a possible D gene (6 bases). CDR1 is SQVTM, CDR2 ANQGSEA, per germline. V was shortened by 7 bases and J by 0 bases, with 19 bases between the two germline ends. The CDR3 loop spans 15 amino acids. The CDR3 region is CSALLSSASSYEQYF. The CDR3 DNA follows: TGCAGCGCTCTATTATCTAGCGCCTCCTCCTACGAGCAGTACTTC.

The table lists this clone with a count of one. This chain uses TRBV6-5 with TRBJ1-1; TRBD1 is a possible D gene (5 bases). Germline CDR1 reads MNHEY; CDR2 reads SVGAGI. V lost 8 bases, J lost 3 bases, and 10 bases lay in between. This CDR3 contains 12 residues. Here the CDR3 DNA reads TGTGCCAGCCGACAGAGAGACACTGAAGCTTTCTTT. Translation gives CASRQRDTEAFF.

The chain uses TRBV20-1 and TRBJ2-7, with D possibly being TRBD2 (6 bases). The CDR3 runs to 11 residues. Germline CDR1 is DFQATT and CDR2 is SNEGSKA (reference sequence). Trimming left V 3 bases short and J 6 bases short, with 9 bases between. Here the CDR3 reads CSARRGLEQYF. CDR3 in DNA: TGCAGTGCTAGGAGGGGACTCGAGCAGTACTTC.

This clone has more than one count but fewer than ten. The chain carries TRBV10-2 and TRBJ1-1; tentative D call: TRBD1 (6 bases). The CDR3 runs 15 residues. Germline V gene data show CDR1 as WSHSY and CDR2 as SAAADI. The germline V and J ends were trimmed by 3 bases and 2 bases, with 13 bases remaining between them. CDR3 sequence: CASSDPYRDNTEAFF. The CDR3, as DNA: TGCGCCAGCAGTGATCCTTACAGGGATAACACTGAAGCTTTCTTT.

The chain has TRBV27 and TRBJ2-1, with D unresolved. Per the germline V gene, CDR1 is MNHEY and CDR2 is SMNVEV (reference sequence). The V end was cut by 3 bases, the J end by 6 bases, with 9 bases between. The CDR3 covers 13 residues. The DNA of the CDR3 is TGTGCCAGCAGTTTTGGCGGAAGCAATGAGCAGTTCTTC. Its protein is CASSFGGSNEQFF.

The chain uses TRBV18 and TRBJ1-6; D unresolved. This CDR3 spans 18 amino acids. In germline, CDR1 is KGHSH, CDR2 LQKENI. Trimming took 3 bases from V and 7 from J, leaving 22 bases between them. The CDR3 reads CASSPDLNAIRTNSPLHF. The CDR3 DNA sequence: TGTGCCAGCTCACCGGACTTAAACGCAATTAGAACGAATTCACCCCTCCACTTT. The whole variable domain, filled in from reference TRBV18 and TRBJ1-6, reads NAGVMQNPRHLVRRRGQEARLRCSPMKGHSHVYWYRQLPEEGLKFMVYLQKENIIDESGMPKERFSAEFPKEGPSILRIQQVVRGDSAAYFCASSPDLNAIRTNSPLHFGNGTRLTVT.

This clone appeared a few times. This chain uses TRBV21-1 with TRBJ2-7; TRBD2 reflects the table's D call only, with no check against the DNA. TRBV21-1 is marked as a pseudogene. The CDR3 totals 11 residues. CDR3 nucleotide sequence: TGTGCCAGCAGCACAACGGGAGAGCAGTACTTC. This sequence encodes CASSTTGEQYF.

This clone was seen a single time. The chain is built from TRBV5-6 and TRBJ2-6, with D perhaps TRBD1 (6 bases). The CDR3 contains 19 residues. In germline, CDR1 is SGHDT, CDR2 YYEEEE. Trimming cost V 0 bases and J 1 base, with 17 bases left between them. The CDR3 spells CASSLVRVGTKSGANVLTF. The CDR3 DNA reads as TGTGCCAGCAGCTTGGTACGGGTAGGGACAAAGTCTGGGGCCAACGTCCTGACTTTC.

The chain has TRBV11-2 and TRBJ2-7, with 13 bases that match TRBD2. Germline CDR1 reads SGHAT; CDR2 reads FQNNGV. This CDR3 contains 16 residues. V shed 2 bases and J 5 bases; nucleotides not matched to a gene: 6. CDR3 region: CASSLQLAGGPHEQYF. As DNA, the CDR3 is TGTGCCAGCAGCTTACAACTAGCGGGAGGGCCCCACGAGCAGTACTTC.

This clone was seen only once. CDR3 loop: CASSPGDRAAGELFF. CDR3 bases: TGTGCCAGCTCACCAGGCGACAGGGCCGCCGGGGAGCTGTTTTTT. The V gene is TRBV18, the J gene TRBJ2-2, with 7 positions matching TRBD1. Germline CDR1 and CDR2: KGHSH and LQKENI. With V trimmed by 2 bases and J by 6 bases, 6 bases remained unmatched. The length of the CDR3 is 15 residues.

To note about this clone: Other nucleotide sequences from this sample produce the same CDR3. Written as DNA, the CDR3 is TGTGCCAGCAGTTTCACAGGGAGCTCCTACAATGAGCAGTTCTTC. This encodes CASSFTGSSYNEQFF. The gene calls are TRBV27 and TRBJ2-1, with D possibly being TRBD1 (6 bases). Trimming left V 3 bases short and J 0 bases short, with 9 bases between. Germline values: CDR1 MNHEY, CDR2 SMNVEV (reference sequence). The CDR3 length is 15 residues.

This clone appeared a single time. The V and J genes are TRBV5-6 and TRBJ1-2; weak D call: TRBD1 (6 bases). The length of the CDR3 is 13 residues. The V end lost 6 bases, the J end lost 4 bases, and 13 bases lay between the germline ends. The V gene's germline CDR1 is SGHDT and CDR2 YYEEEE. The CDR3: CASTSDSFYGYTF. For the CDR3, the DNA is TGTGCCAGCACCTCGGACAGTTTCTATGGCTACACCTTC.

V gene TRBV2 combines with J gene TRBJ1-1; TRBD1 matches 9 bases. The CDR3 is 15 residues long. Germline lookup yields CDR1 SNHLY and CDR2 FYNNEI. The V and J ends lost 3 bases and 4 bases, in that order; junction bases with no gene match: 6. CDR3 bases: TGTGCCAGCAGTGAGATGACAGGGGGAGTCACTGAAGCTTTCTTT. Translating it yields CASSEMTGGVTEAFF.

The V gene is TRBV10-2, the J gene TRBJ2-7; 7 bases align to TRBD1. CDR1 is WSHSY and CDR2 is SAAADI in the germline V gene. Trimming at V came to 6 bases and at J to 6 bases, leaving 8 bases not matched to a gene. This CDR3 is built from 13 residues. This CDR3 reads CASREPGTVEQYF. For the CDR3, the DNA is TGCGCCAGCAGGGAACCTGGGACAGTCGAGCAGTACTTC.

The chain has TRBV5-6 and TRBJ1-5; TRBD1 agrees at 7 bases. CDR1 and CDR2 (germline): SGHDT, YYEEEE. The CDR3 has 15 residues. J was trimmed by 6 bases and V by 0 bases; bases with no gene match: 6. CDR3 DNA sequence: TGTGCCAGCAGCTTGGGGGACAGAGTAGGTCAGCCCCAGCATTTT. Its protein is CASSLGDRVGQPQHF.

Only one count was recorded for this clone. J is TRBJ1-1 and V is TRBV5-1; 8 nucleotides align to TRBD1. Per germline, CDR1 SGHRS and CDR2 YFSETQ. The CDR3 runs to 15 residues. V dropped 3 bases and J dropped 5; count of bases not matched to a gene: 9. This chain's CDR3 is CASSSRAGGKTEAFF. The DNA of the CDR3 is TGCGCCAGCAGCTCTCGGGCAGGGGGCAAGACTGAAGCTTTCTTT.

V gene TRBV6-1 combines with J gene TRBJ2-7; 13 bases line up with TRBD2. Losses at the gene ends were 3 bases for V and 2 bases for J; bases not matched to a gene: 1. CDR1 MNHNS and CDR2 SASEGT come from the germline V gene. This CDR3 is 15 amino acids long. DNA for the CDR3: TGTGCCAGCAGTGACGGGACTAGCGGGGCCTACGAGCAGTACTTC. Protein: CASSDGTSGAYEQYF.

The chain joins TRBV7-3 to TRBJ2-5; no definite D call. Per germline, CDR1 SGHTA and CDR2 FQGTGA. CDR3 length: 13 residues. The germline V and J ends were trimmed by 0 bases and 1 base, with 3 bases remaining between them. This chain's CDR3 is CASSLTLQETQYF. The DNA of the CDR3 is TGTGCCAGCAGCTTAACACTCCAAGAGACCCAGTACTTC.

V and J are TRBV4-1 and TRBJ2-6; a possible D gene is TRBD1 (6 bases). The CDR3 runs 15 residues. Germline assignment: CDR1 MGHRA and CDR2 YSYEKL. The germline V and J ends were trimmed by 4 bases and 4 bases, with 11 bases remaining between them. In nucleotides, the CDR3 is TGCGCCAGCAGCCTAAGGGGGTCGGGGGCCAACGTCCTGACTTTC. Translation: CASSLRGSGANVLTF.